This T cell receptor beta chain originates from a study of T cell responses to AZD1222 COVID-19 vaccine. The study's findings and limits: The donor cohort was predominantly white British with a female majority, and clonal diversity may have been underestimated. Among vaccine-associated CD4 TCRs, coverage spanned spike, with dominance at 160-218 and 743-854. A rise in Spike-specific TCR breadth and depth followed two AZD1222 doses.

Pooled in the analysis were second doses at about 4 or about 12 weeks. Comment on this clone: What it binds is not known.

The CDR3 covers 16 residues. V lost 3 bases to trimming and J lost 3 bases, with 16 bases between them. In germline, CDR1 is LGHDT, CDR2 YNNKEL (reference sequence). Sequenced by immunoSEQ multiplex PCR; TCRdb stores in-frame clones only, minus some. The sample lists 110,000 or so clones, 85% to 90% occurring once. The specimen comprised peripheral blood, sampled 28 days after the second AZD1222 dose. The chain joins TRBV3-1 (or the pseudogene TRBV3-2) to TRBJ2-3; D could derive from TRBD1 or TRBD2 (6 bases each). This TCR was recovered from an adult who received the AZD1222 COVID-19 vaccine. CDR3 amino acids: CASSHLTGRGTDTQYF. In DNA, the CDR3 is TGTGCCAGCAGCCACCTGACAGGCCGGGGGACAGATACGCAGTATTTT.